This T cell receptor (beta chain) was identified during a study of T cell changes during pregnancy in multiple sclerosis. The J segment lost 3 bases and the V segment lost 4 bases, leaving 5 bases of the junction unmatched. This CDR3 has 14 amino acids. CDR1 is KGHSH and CDR2 is LQKENI in the germline V gene. The protocol was immunoSEQ multiplex PCR, while the TCRdb copy is restricted to in-frame clones and leaves out a portion. In the table there are 30,000 to 40,000 clones, roughly 90% of which are singletons. Specimen: peripheral blood, collected in the third trimester of pregnancy. This clonotype originated in a female donor in good health, enrolled as a control in a pregnancy study. The chain couples TRBV18 to TRBJ1-1, with TRBD1 identical over 7 bases. CDR3 loop: CASSLGQVHTEAFF. The DNA for the CDR3 is TGTGCCAGCTCACTAGGACAGGTCCACACTGAAGCTTTCTTT. Looking up the rest from reference TRBV18 and TRBJ1-1 gives the full variable domain: NAGVMQNPRHLVRRRGQEARLRCSPMKGHSHVYWYRQLPEEGLKFMVYLQKENIIDESGMPKERFSAEFPKEGPSILRIQQVVRGDSAAYFCASSLGQVHTEAFFGQGTRLTVV.